Each of the 24 T cell receptor beta chains below was sequenced from the same sample in a study of technical replicates of blood from a few donors. The table came from immunoSEQ multiplex PCR; TCRdb's copy has only in-frame clones and leaves some out. The data show 50,000 to 70,000 clones, 93% seen once. The sample was PBMCs. Receptors were obtained from a human donor in good health. Some clones in this sample may be carry-over from other donors' samples.

The genes are TRBV27 and TRBJ2-5, with a possible D match to TRBD2 (5 bases). The V end was cut by 4 bases, the J end by 5 bases, with 14 bases between. The germline CDR1 and CDR2 sequences are MNHEY and SMNVEV (reference sequence). The CDR3 sequence is 14 residues long. CDR3 in amino acids: CASSYAGGRETQYF. The CDR3 nucleotides read TGTGCCAGCAGTTACGCAGGAGGCAGGGAGACCCAGTACTTC.

The rearrangement links TRBV19 to TRBJ1-5; no reliable D call. The germline V and J ends were trimmed by 6 bases and 4 bases, with 7 bases remaining between them. The CDR3 is 12 residues long. Germline V CDR1 and CDR2: LNHDA, SQIVND (reference sequence). CDR3 protein: CASRGNNQPQHF. The CDR3 nucleotides read TGTGCCAGTAGGGGCAATAATCAGCCCCAGCATTTT.

The rearrangement joins TRBV4-3 to TRBJ2-1; tentative D call: TRBD2 (5 bases). Between the trimmed V and J ends, which lost 0 bases and 8 bases, there was a span of 8 bases. Germline loops: CDR1 LGHNA, CDR2 YSLEER. This CDR3 contains 13 residues. The CDR3 here is CASSQEGGYEQFF. CDR3 sequence (DNA): TGCGCCAGCAGCCAAGAAGGCGGGTATGAGCAGTTCTTC.

Note on this clone: Other nucleotide sequences from this sample produce the same CDR3. This chain connects TRBV6-6 to TRBJ2-3; 10 nucleotides align to TRBD1. Germline assignment: CDR1 MNHNY and CDR2 SVGAGI (reference sequence). The CDR3 has 16 amino acids. Germline trimming cut 0 bases from V and 3 bases from J; bases unmatched to any gene: 3. The CDR3 DNA follows: TGTGCCAGCAGTTACTCTGGACAGGGGGGGACAGATACGCAGTATTTT. It specifies CASSYSGQGGTDTQYF.

The chain carries TRBV4-1 and TRBJ1-6, with TRBD1 identical over 7 bases. With 3 bases clipped from V and 6 bases from J, the junction kept 11 bases outside the gene matches. Germline-derived CDR1 and CDR2 are MGHRA and YSYEKL. This CDR3 is built from 17 residues. CDR3 in DNA: TGCGCCAGCAGCCACCAAAGGGGGCAGGCAGGTAATTCACCCCTCCACTTT. It codes for CASSHQRGQAGNSPLHF.

The chain joins TRBV2 to TRBJ2-3, with no clear D. V was trimmed by 7 bases and J by 0 bases, leaving 2 bases between them. The germline gives CDR1 SNHLY, CDR2 FYNNEI. This CDR3 is built from 11 residues. In DNA, the CDR3 is TGTGCCAGCACTAGCACAGATACGCAGTATTTT. It codes for CASTSTDTQYF. Complete variable domain (other parts from reference TRBV2 and TRBJ2-3): EPEVTQTPSHQVTQMGQEVILRCVPISNHLYFYWYRQILGQKVEFLVSFYNNEISEKSEIFDDQFSVERPDGSNFTLKIRSTKLEDSAMYFCASTSTDTQYFGPGTRLTVL.

This clone was observed a single time. The junction departs from germline at one end; a sequencing error may be responsible. V and J are TRBV6-5 and TRBJ2-7; D unresolved. The germline CDR1 and CDR2 sequences are MNHEY and SVGAGI. This CDR3 contains 12 residues. CDR3 sequence: CAGSSSLYEQYF. The CDR3 bases are TGTGCCGGCAGCTCTTCCCTTTACGAGCAGTACTTC.

The J gene is TRBJ2-1, the V gene TRBV7-9; tentative D call: TRBD2 (5 bases). V lost 6 bases and J lost 4, with 16 bases in between. Per the germline V gene, CDR1 is SEHNR and CDR2 is FQNEAQ (reference sequence). This CDR3 comprises 15 residues. The CDR3 loop is CASSSNSRTYNEQFF. The CDR3, as DNA: TGTGCCAGCAGTTCGAATAGCAGGACTTACAATGAGCAGTTCTTC.

The CDR3: CASSSWGEGADTQYF. In nucleotides, the CDR3 is TGTGCCAGCAGCTCCTGGGGGGAGGGCGCAGATACGCAGTATTTT. This sequence joins TRBV7-2 and TRBJ2-3, with 7 bases aligning to TRBD2. Germline values: CDR1 SGHTA, CDR2 FQGNSA. V was pared by 4 bases and J by 4 bases, with 8 bases of the junction left unmatched. This CDR3 contains 15 residues.

V gene TRBV18 combines with J gene TRBJ2-7, with 12 bases identical to TRBD1. The CDR3 consists of 15 residues. J was trimmed by 1 base and V by 4 bases; bases with no gene match: 2. The germline V gene has CDR1 KGHSH and CDR2 LQKENI. The CDR3 bases are TGTGCCAGCTCACGGGGACAGGGGGCTTCCTACGAGCAGTACTTC. It encodes CASSRGQGASYEQYF. The whole variable domain, filled in from reference TRBV18 and TRBJ2-7, reads NAGVMQNPRHLVRRRGQEARLRCSPMKGHSHVYWYRQLPEEGLKFMVYLQKENIIDESGMPKERFSAEFPKEGPSILRIQQVVRGDSAAYFCASSRGQGASYEQYFGPGTRLTVT.

The V gene is TRBV6-5, the J gene TRBJ1-4, with 8 bases identical to TRBD1. CDR3 length: 16 residues. The germline CDR1 and CDR2 sequences are MNHEY and SVGAGI. V lost 0 bases, J lost 10 bases, and 10 bases stayed unmatched. CDR3 DNA sequence: TGTGCCAGCAGTTACTCGATTACGGGACAGGAAGGAAAACTGTTTTTT. It specifies CASSYSITGQEGKLFF.

This chain joins TRBV5-4 and TRBJ1-6; D is ambiguous. The V end was cut by 1 base, the J end by 1 base, with 6 bases between. Germline V CDR1 and CDR2: SGHNT, YYREEE (reference sequence). This CDR3 contains 15 residues. The CDR3 loop is CASSLISSYNSPLHF. The CDR3 DNA reads TGTGCCAGCAGCTTGATCAGTTCCTATAATTCACCCCTCCACTTT.

V gene TRBV6-6 combines with J gene TRBJ1-2; 7 nucleotides match TRBD1. V lost 8 bases, J lost 2 bases, and 2 bases stayed unmatched. Germline CDR1 MNHNY, CDR2 SVGAGI (reference sequence). The CDR3 loop spans 12 amino acids. The DNA of the CDR3 is TGTGCCAGCTCGACAGGGAACTATGGCTACACCTTC. This gives the protein CASSTGNYGYTF.

The CDR3 DNA sequence: TGCGCCAGCAGCCCTTGGGGCGGGAGCTCCTACAATGAGCAGTTCTTC. It specifies CASSPWGGSSYNEQFF. V is TRBV5-1 and J is TRBJ2-1; 7 bases line up with TRBD2. This CDR3 has 16 residues. CDR1 is SGHRS, CDR2 YFSETQ, per germline. The junction had 7 bases not matched to a gene; V was cut back by 4 bases and J by 0 bases.

The chain combines TRBV4-1 with TRBJ2-1, with D possibly being TRBD2 (7 bases). The V and J ends lost 2 bases and 0 bases respectively, with 17 bases between them. The CDR3 spans 18 residues. Germline V gene sequence: CDR1 MGHRA, CDR2 YSYEKL. As DNA, the CDR3 is TGCGCCAGCAGCCAATTTGCCCGCGGGGGCGTCTCCTACAATGAGCAGTTCTTC. Amino acid sequence: CASSQFARGGVSYNEQFF.

J is TRBJ1-6 and V is TRBV7-3; no clear D gene. The CDR3 totals 14 residues. Germline lookup yields CDR1 SGHTA and CDR2 FQGTGA. Trimming removed 0 bases from V and 4 bases from J, with 4 bases in between. The CDR3 reads CASSLTAYNSPLHF. Written as DNA, the CDR3 is TGTGCCAGCAGCTTAACTGCGTATAATTCACCCCTCCACTTT.

J is TRBJ2-7 and V is TRBV25-1; D possibly corresponds to TRBD2 (7 bases). Germline assignment: CDR1 MGHDK and CDR2 SYGVNS. The V end was cut by 10 bases, the J end by 8 bases, with 21 bases between. The CDR3 runs to 13 residues. CDR3 coding DNA: TGTGCCACCACTGAGGGGGGGGGTGGGAAGCAGTACTTC. Protein: CATTEGGGGKQYF.

This chain joins TRBV2 and TRBJ2-5, with D uncertain. V was pared by 6 bases and J by 0 bases, with 17 bases between. CDR3 length: 16 amino acids. Germline CDR1 SNHLY, CDR2 FYNNEI. This CDR3 reads CASSKRDFSYQETQYF. DNA of the CDR3: TGTGCCAGCAGCAAAAGAGACTTTTCGTACCAAGAGACCCAGTACTTC.

V is TRBV7-9 and J is TRBJ2-3; TRBD2 agrees at 16 bases. Germline-derived CDR1 and CDR2 are SEHNR and FQNEAQ (reference sequence). CDR3 length: 18 residues. V was clipped by 5 bases and J by 1 base; unmatched bases: 6. The CDR3 protein is CASSPGTSGGGGTDTQYF. The CDR3 nucleotides are TGTGCCAGCAGCCCAGGGACTAGCGGGGGGGGTGGCACAGATACGCAGTATTTT.

V is TRBV10-3 and J is TRBJ2-7, with D perhaps TRBD2 (6 bases). Germline V gene sequence: CDR1 ENHRY, CDR2 SYGVKD. The CDR3 is 13 residues long. Between the trimmed V and J ends, which lost 7 bases and 7 bases, there was a span of 17 bases. For the CDR3, the DNA is TGTGCCATCACCGGGACTCCCGAGGGGGAGCAGTACTTC. It specifies CAITGTPEGEQYF.

The V and J genes are TRBV7-6 and TRBJ2-1; perhaps TRBD2 as D (6 bases). This CDR3 contains 16 residues. The germline V gene has CDR1 SGHVS and CDR2 FNYEAQ. V shed 0 bases and J shed 8 bases, with 17 bases lying between them. CDR3 region: CASSLAFRERYYEQFF. In nucleotides, the CDR3 is TGTGCCAGCAGCTTAGCGTTTCGGGAGAGGTACTATGAGCAGTTCTTC. The whole variable domain, remainder taken from reference TRBV7-6 and TRBJ2-1, is GAGVSQSPRYKVTKRGQDVALRCDPISGHVSLYWYRQALGQGPEFLTYFNYEAQQDKSGLPNDRFSAERPEGSISTLTIQRTEQRDSAMYRCASSLAFRERYYEQFFGPGTRLTVL.

This sequence joins TRBV29-1 and TRBJ2-1; TRBD1 agrees at 7 bases. CDR1 SQVTM and CDR2 ANQGSEA come from the germline V gene. The CDR3 is made up of 15 amino acids. The V segment lost 0 bases and the J segment 5 bases; nucleotides outside the gene matches: 7. CDR3 protein: CSVEDFRDSNNEQFF. For the CDR3, the DNA is TGCAGCGTTGAAGATTTTCGGGACAGCAACAATGAGCAGTTCTTC.

The chain recombines TRBV11-2 with TRBJ2-2; D gene unclear. In germline, CDR1 is SGHAT, CDR2 FQNNGV. The V end lost 2 bases, the J end lost 7 bases, and 8 bases lay between the germline ends. The CDR3 has 13 residues. DNA for the CDR3: TGTGCCAGCAGCTTAACTATAGGCGGGGAGCTGTTTTTT. Protein: CASSLTIGGELFF.

The chain employs TRBV9 and TRBJ2-1; 7 nucleotides agree with TRBD1. The CDR3 runs to 16 residues. The germline gives CDR1 SGDLS, CDR2 YYNGEE. The junction had 9 bases not matched to a gene; V was cut back by 0 bases and J by 6 bases. CDR3 nucleotide sequence: TGTGCCAGCAGCGTAGTCCGGGACAGCAGGGCCAATGAGCAGTTCTTC. Translation gives CASSVVRDSRANEQFF.